Below, 23 T cell receptor beta chains from the same sample are listed, as sequenced in a study of blood T cell repertoires in COVID-19. Repertoires were generated with immunoSEQ multiplex PCR, while TCRdb's copy carries only in-frame clones and drops some. Found here are 300,000 to 400,000 clones, 87% of them singletons; the top ten hold about 2.3%. What was sequenced was peripheral blood. All receptors come from a woman aged 60-75 years with COVID-19, enrolled during active disease.

The V call is TRBV5-1, the J call TRBJ2-7, with TRBD1 as a possible D gene (5 bases). Germline CDR1 reads SGHRS; CDR2 reads YFSETQ. The CDR3 extends over 16 amino acids. V gave up 1 base and J gave up 6 bases, with 20 bases separating them. The CDR3 nucleotides read TGCGCCAGCAGCTTGTCAACAGGCCACCAGGTGAGCGAGCAGTACTTC. Translated: CASSLSTGHQVSEQYF.

This sequence joins TRBV5-6 and TRBJ2-3; the D gene is possibly TRBD1 (5 bases). CDR1 and CDR2 (germline): SGHDT, YYEEEE. Deletions cut 3 bases from V and 11 bases from J, with 16 bases between. The CDR3 covers 13 residues. CDR3 sequence (DNA): TGTGCCAGCAGCTACCAAGACAGTTCAGGGCAGTATTTT. This sequence encodes CASSYQDSSGQYF.

The chain uses TRBV6-5 and TRBJ2-2; no reliable D call. This CDR3 has 12 residues. Per the germline V gene, CDR1 is MNHEY and CDR2 is SVGAGI. V lost 8 bases, J lost 6 bases, and 10 bases lay in between. CDR3: CASGELAGELFF. CDR3 in DNA: TGTGCCAGCGGCGAGCTAGCCGGGGAGCTGTTTTTT.

This clone was detected only once. The gene calls are TRBV28 and TRBJ2-3; tentatively, D is TRBD1 (5 bases). V was pared by 5 bases and J by 4 bases, with 13 bases between. Germline V gene sequence: CDR1 MDHEN, CDR2 SYDVKM. The length of the CDR3 is 14 residues. CDR3 in DNA: TGTGCCAGCAGTCCCTCCCAAGGGGCAGATACGCAGTATTTT. Translating gives CASSPSQGADTQYF.

This chain connects TRBV18 to TRBJ1-1, with TRBD1 matching over 7 bases. Looked up from germline, CDR1 is KGHSH and CDR2 is LQKENI. The CDR3 runs to 16 residues. Trimming cost V 1 base and J 3 bases; bases outside gene matches: 8. The CDR3 nucleotides read TGTGCCAGCTCACCACGTGACAGGGAACCGTACACTGAAGCTTTCTTT. It encodes CASSPRDREPYTEAFF.

The chain is built from TRBV7-6 and TRBJ2-1; D is unresolved. The CDR3 is 12 residues long. V was pared by 3 bases and J by 8 bases, with 8 bases between. Germline V gene sequence: CDR1 SGHVS, CDR2 FNYEAQ. In nucleotides, the CDR3 is TGTGCCAGCAGCTTGCGAAGCCATGAGCAGTTCTTC. It specifies CASSLRSHEQFF.

CDR3 sequence: CASSEGDNSYNEQFF. CDR3 nucleotide sequence: TGTGCCAGCAGTGAAGGGGACAACTCCTACAATGAGCAGTTCTTC. This chain joins TRBV2 and TRBJ2-1, with D maybe TRBD1 (6 bases). The V end lost 1 base, the J end lost 0 bases, and 7 bases lay between the germline ends. This CDR3 spans 15 amino acids. CDR1 is SNHLY, CDR2 FYNNEI, per germline.

The chain employs TRBV5-5 and TRBJ2-7, with 7 bases identical to TRBD1. The germline CDR1 and CDR2 sequences are SGHKS and YYEKEE (reference sequence). J lost 2 bases, V lost 4 bases, and 3 bases had no gene match. The length of the CDR3 is 13 residues. The CDR3 DNA follows: TGTGCCAGCAGCCGCCAGGGGGCCTACGAGCAGTACTTC. Translation gives CASSRQGAYEQYF. Full variable domain (remainder filled in from reference TRBV5-5 and TRBJ2-7): DAGVTQSPTHLIKTRGQQVTLRCSPISGHKSVSWYQQVLGQGPQFIFQYYEKEERGRGNFPDRFSARQFPNYSSELNVNALLLGDSALYLCASSRQGAYEQYFGPGTRLTVT.

This clone was picked up one time. This chain connects TRBV24-1 to TRBJ1-5, with TRBD1 matching over 7 bases. The CDR3 contains 13 residues. Germline trimming cut 7 bases from V and 4 bases from J; bases unmatched to any gene: 3. CDR1 and CDR2 from the germline V gene are KGHDR and SFDVKD. The CDR3 DNA reads as TGTGCCACCAGGGACAGGTTGAATCAGCCCCAGCATTTT. Translated, it gives CATRDRLNQPQHF.

The rearrangement joins TRBV28 to TRBJ2-2; TRBD2 agrees at 11 bases. The CDR3 spans 15 residues. Looked up from germline, CDR1 is MDHEN and CDR2 is SYDVKM. Trimming removed 6 bases from V and 4 bases from J; junction bases left unmatched: 4. CDR3 in DNA: TGTGCCAGCAGCCATAGCGGGGGGGCCACCGGGGAGCTGTTTTTT. It translates to CASSHSGGATGELFF.

In its sample, this clone was seen once. V usage is TRBV6-5 and J usage is TRBJ1-2; D may be TRBD1 (6 bases). The V and J ends lost 2 bases and 7 bases respectively, with 11 bases between them. Per the germline V gene, CDR1 is MNHEY and CDR2 is SVGAGI. The CDR3 totals 13 residues. Here the CDR3 DNA reads TGTGCCAGCAGTTACGGGACAACCACTGGCTACACCTTC. It translates to CASSYGTTTGYTF.

The chain combines TRBV18 with TRBJ2-7, with a tentative D call TRBD1 (6 bases). V was clipped by 3 bases and J by 4 bases, with 16 bases between them. The CDR3 length is 15 residues. Germline V CDR1 and CDR2: KGHSH, LQKENI. The CDR3 is CASSPFSDRVYEQYF. For the CDR3, the DNA is TGTGCCAGCTCACCTTTTTCGGACAGAGTTTACGAGCAGTACTTC.

The chain recombines TRBV18 with TRBJ1-4; tentatively, D is TRBD1 (5 bases). In germline, CDR1 is KGHSH, CDR2 LQKENI. The CDR3 is 15 residues long. Trimming left V 3 bases short and J 5 bases short, with 13 bases between. CDR3 sequence (DNA): TGTGCCAGCTCACCCTTGGGGGGGTTGAATGAAAAACTGTTTTTT. Protein product: CASSPLGGLNEKLFF.

The genes are TRBV5-1 and TRBJ2-2; 7 bases align to TRBD2. The CDR3 is 15 residues long. J lost 5 bases, V lost 0 bases, and 4 bases had no gene match. Germline lookup yields CDR1 SGHRS and CDR2 YFSETQ. CDR3 DNA sequence: TGCGCCAGCAGCTTGGAAGGACTAGATACCGGGGAGCTGTTTTTT. Translated: CASSLEGLDTGELFF.

CDR3 loop: CASSRGGLGTDTQYF. In DNA form, the CDR3 reads TGTGCCAGCAGTCGCGGGGGCTTAGGCACAGATACGCAGTATTTT. This rearrangement joins TRBV28 to TRBJ2-3, with D perhaps TRBD2 (7 bases). The V end lost 5 bases, the J end lost 1 base, and 13 bases lay between the germline ends. The CDR3 consists of 15 residues. The germline CDR1 and CDR2 sequences are MDHEN and SYDVKM.

The chain couples TRBV7-2 to TRBJ2-3, with D possibly being TRBD2 (6 bases). From germline, CDR1 is SGHTA and CDR2 FQGNSA. The CDR3 extends over 16 amino acids. The germline V and J ends were trimmed by 4 bases and 2 bases, with 16 bases remaining between them. CDR3 sequence (DNA): TGTGCCAGCAGCTGGCCGGTGGGACTTGACACAGATACGCAGTATTTT. The encoded protein is CASSWPVGLDTDTQYF.

The chain uses TRBV5-1 and TRBJ1-2, with 7 bases fitting TRBD1. Trimming took 4 bases from V and 2 from J; bases not matched to a gene: 8. The germline gives CDR1 SGHRS, CDR2 YFSETQ. There are 15 residues in the CDR3. CDR3 DNA: TGCGCCAGCAGCGCCCGGGACAGTGTCAACTATGGCTACACCTTC. Its protein is CASSARDSVNYGYTF.

The CDR3: CASSPPGGQGSYGYTF. As DNA, the CDR3 is TGTGCCAGCAGTCCACCTGGTGGACAGGGCTCCTATGGCTACACCTTC. This chain links TRBV25-1 with TRBJ1-2, with 8 bases lining up with TRBD1. This CDR3 spans 16 amino acids. Germline loops: CDR1 MGHDK, CDR2 SYGVNS. The junction had 12 bases not matched to a gene; V was cut back by 5 bases and J by 4 bases.

This chain joins TRBV18 and TRBJ2-5; the match to TRBD1 covers 7 bases. The CDR3 extends over 15 amino acids. The V and J ends lost 2 bases and 3 bases, in that order; junction bases with no gene match: 6. Germline lookup yields CDR1 KGHSH and CDR2 LQKENI. CDR3 nucleotides: TGTGCCAGCTCACCATTCACAGGGACAGAAGAGACCCAGTACTTC. Encoded protein: CASSPFTGTEETQYF.

This chain uses TRBV27 with TRBJ1-5, with D unresolved. Trimming took 6 bases from V and 3 from J, leaving 9 bases between them. The CDR3 contains 13 residues. From germline, CDR1 is MNHEY and CDR2 SMNVEV (reference sequence). Here the CDR3 DNA reads TGTGCCAGCAGGCTGTGGGCCAATCAGCCCCAGCATTTT. Its protein is CASRLWANQPQHF.

This clone showed up just once. This chain links TRBV4-1 with TRBJ1-1; D gene ambiguous. The V gene lost 4 bases and the J gene lost 1 base, with 7 bases spanning the gap. CDR1 MGHRA and CDR2 YSYEKL come from the germline V gene. The CDR3 is made up of 13 amino acids. The DNA of the CDR3 is TGCGCCAGCAGCCCGAGGCGGAACACTGAAGCTTTCTTT. Translation gives CASSPRRNTEAFF.

The chain is built from TRBV5-1 and TRBJ2-1; TRBD2 matches 10 bases. Germline V gene sequence: CDR1 SGHRS, CDR2 YFSETQ. This CDR3 has 15 residues. Trimming cost V 4 bases and J 10 bases; bases outside gene matches: 11. CDR3 sequence (DNA): TGCGCCAGCAGCCTTTTAGCGGGGGGTCCAGGGGAGCAGTTCTTC. This gives the protein CASSLLAGGPGEQFF.

CDR3 residues: CSVAGASNQPQHF. In DNA, the CDR3 is TGCAGCGTTGCAGGGGCCTCCAATCAGCCCCAGCATTTT. V usage is TRBV29-1 and J usage is TRBJ1-5; the D gene is possibly TRBD1 (6 bases). The germline gives CDR1 SQVTM, CDR2 ANQGSEA. There are 13 residues in the CDR3. V was clipped by 4 bases and J by 3 bases, with 10 bases between them.